The present T cell receptor (beta chain) was sequenced within a study of shared T cell receptors in the human thymus. The assay was immunoSEQ multiplex PCR, and TCRdb's table has in-frame clones only and misses some. Of roughly 500,000 clones listed, about 84% were seen once; the top ten hold 0.013%. The junction had 0 bases not matched to a gene; V was cut back by 5 bases and J by 0 bases. CDR3 length: 14 residues. Germline-derived CDR1 and CDR2 are PRHDT and FYEKMQ (reference sequence). This sample was shared with a second study, whose subject was human thymus T cells. That study adds: Donation came from healthy Finnish infants having corrective surgery for congenital heart defects. Unrelated people showed highly overlapping thymic repertoires, related research reported.

This TCR derives from a boy younger than two with a congenital heart defect. Sequenced: thymocytes. This chain links TRBV13 with TRBJ2-7, with TRBD2 matching over 11 bases. The CDR3 coding sequence is TGTGCCAGCAGCCTAGCGGGGGGCTCCTACGAGCAGTACTTC. Protein sequence: CASSLAGGSYEQYF.